These 31 T cell receptor beta chains were sequenced from one sample in a study of T cell responses to AZD1222 COVID-19 vaccine. Measured with immunoSEQ multiplex PCR; TCRdb has only the in-frame clones, and not every one. The repertoire holds around 140,000 clones, with 90% to 95% as singletons. The sequenced sample was peripheral blood, obtained 28 days after the second AZD1222 dose. The receptor source for this set is an adult who received the AZD1222 COVID-19 vaccine.

In DNA form, the CDR3 reads TGTGCCAGTAGTATCTTGGAAACTGCAACTAATGAAAAACTGTTTTTT. This translates into CASSILETATNEKLFF. The V and J genes are TRBV19 and TRBJ1-4; unclear D gene. Deletions cut 3 bases from V and 0 bases from J, with 11 bases between. Per germline, CDR1 LNHDA and CDR2 SQIVND (reference sequence). There are 16 residues in the CDR3.

The V call is TRBV3-1 (or the pseudogene TRBV3-2), the J call TRBJ2-5; TRBD1 is a possible D gene (6 bases). Germline CDR1 LGHDT, CDR2 YNNKEL (reference sequence). The ends were cut back, 1 base at V and 3 bases at J, with 12 bases in the middle. The length of the CDR3 is 15 residues. The CDR3 loop reads CASSQVYAGEETQYF. DNA of the CDR3: TGTGCCAGCAGCCAAGTTTACGCAGGGGAAGAGACCCAGTACTTC.

The V call is TRBV11-3, the J call TRBJ2-3, with 9 bases fitting TRBD2. The CDR3 is made up of 18 amino acids. Per germline, CDR1 SGHNT and CDR2 YENEEA. V gave up 6 bases and J gave up 2 bases; unmatched junction bases: 15. Written as DNA, the CDR3 is TGTGCCAGCAGAGGATACTGGGCTAGCGGGACGCACACAGATACGCAGTATTTT. Protein product: CASRGYWASGTHTDTQYF.

The chain employs TRBV18 and TRBJ2-6; D possibly corresponds to TRBD2 (5 bases). Germline assignment: CDR1 KGHSH and CDR2 LQKENI. The CDR3 runs to 18 residues. Trimming took off 3 bases at V and 5 bases at J, with 20 bases between the two ends. The CDR3 here is CASSPFSGRGSRANVLTF. The CDR3 nucleotides are TGTGCCAGCTCACCCTTCTCAGGTAGAGGGAGTCGGGCCAACGTCCTGACTTTC. Drawing the rest from reference TRBV18 and TRBJ2-6, the complete variable domain is NAGVMQNPRHLVRRRGQEARLRCSPMKGHSHVYWYRQLPEEGLKFMVYLQKENIIDESGMPKERFSAEFPKEGPSILRIQQVVRGDSAAYFCASSPFSGRGSRANVLTFGAGSRLTVL.

The chain is built from TRBV3-1 (or the pseudogene TRBV3-2) and TRBJ1-1; D unclear. From germline, CDR1 is LGHDT and CDR2 YNNKEL (reference sequence). Between the trimmed V and J ends, which lost 0 bases and 6 bases, there was a span of 5 bases. This CDR3 comprises 12 residues. CDR3 loop: CASSQERSEAFF. DNA for the CDR3: TGTGCCAGCAGCCAAGAGCGTTCTGAAGCTTTCTTT.

The chain joins TRBV6-2 or TRBV6-3 to TRBJ1-5; D perhaps matches TRBD1 (6 bases). Trimming stripped 2 bases from V and 6 bases from J, with 14 bases between. The CDR3 is 15 amino acids. The germline CDR1 and CDR2 sequences are MNHEY and SVGEGT. The CDR3 nucleotides are TGTGCCAGCAGTTACGGTTCAGGGGTAGGTCAGCCCCAGCATTTT. Protein sequence: CASSYGSGVGQPQHF.

The chain employs TRBV30 and TRBJ1-3; D uncertain. Germline lookup yields CDR1 GTSNPN and CDR2 SVGIG (reference sequence). V was trimmed by 0 bases and J by 1 base, leaving 7 bases between them. The CDR3 has 14 residues. CDR3 sequence reads: CAWSVAGSGNTIYF. The CDR3 DNA reads as TGTGCCTGGAGTGTAGCGGGGTCTGGAAACACCATATATTTT.

The chain joins TRBV9 to TRBJ2-1; D uncertain. Germline V CDR1 and CDR2: SGDLS, YYNGEE. Trimming pared 2 bases from V and 4 bases from J, leaving 4 bases between. CDR3 size: 12 residues. For the CDR3, the DNA is TGTGCCAGCAGCGTTGGGTACAATGAGCAGTTCTTC. Protein product: CASSVGYNEQFF.

The chain is built from TRBV7-2 and TRBJ1-6; D perhaps matches TRBD1 (6 bases). The CDR3 sequence is 15 residues long. The V gene's germline CDR1 is SGHTA and CDR2 FQGNSA. Trimming left V 5 bases short and J 14 bases short, with 22 bases between. The CDR3 here is CASSPMGGPEVSLHF. CDR3 DNA sequence: TGTGCCAGCAGCCCCATGGGGGGGCCGGAGGTGTCCCTCCACTTT. The complete variable domain, with remaining parts taken from reference TRBV7-2 and TRBJ1-6, reads GAGVSQSPSNKVTEKGKDVELRCDPISGHTALYWYRQSLGQGLEFLIYFQGNSAPDKSGLPSDRFSAERTGGSVSTLTIQRTQQEDSAVYLCASSPMGGPEVSLHFGNGTRLTVT.

The J gene is TRBJ2-7, the V gene TRBV21-1; TRBD1, as called in the table, went unchecked against the DNA. TRBV21-1 corresponds to a pseudogene. This CDR3 contains 14 residues. CDR3 protein: CASRRDTIAYEQYF. As DNA, the CDR3 is TGTGCCAGCAGGAGGGACACCATTGCCTACGAGCAGTACTTC.

This chain links TRBV7-6 with TRBJ2-1; unclear D gene. Germline V lookup: CDR1 SGHVS, CDR2 FNYEAQ. V lost 1 base, J lost 3 bases, and 7 bases lay in between. This CDR3 has 14 residues. The CDR3: CASSLGVGYNEQFF. The CDR3 DNA sequence: TGTGCCAGCAGCTTAGGAGTGGGCTACAATGAGCAGTTCTTC.

The V gene is TRBV7-3, the J gene TRBJ2-1; 12 bases line up with TRBD1. The CDR3 is 16 amino acids. Unmatched junction bases numbered 11, after V lost 5 bases and J lost 9 bases. The germline gives CDR1 SGHTA, CDR2 FQGTGA. The CDR3 spells CASSPSLGQGASEQFF. The CDR3 bases are TGTGCCAGCAGCCCCTCCCTGGGACAGGGGGCAAGTGAGCAGTTCTTC.

This chain links TRBV29-1 with TRBJ1-2; 11 nucleotides line up with TRBD1. J was trimmed by 6 bases and V by 6 bases; bases with no gene match: 12. The CDR3 spans 15 residues. Germline values: CDR1 SQVTM, CDR2 ANQGSEA. CDR3 bases: TGCAGCGTCCCCCATGGGGGGACAGGGGGGGATGGCTACACCTTC. This translates into CSVPHGGTGGDGYTF.

The chain has TRBV7-2 and TRBJ1-2; unclear D gene. The CDR3 has 13 amino acids. CDR1 and CDR2 (germline): SGHTA, FQGNSA. V was cut by 1 base and J by 2 bases, with 5 bases left in between. Here the CDR3 DNA reads TGTGCCAGCAGCTTAGGAGGGAACTATGGCTACACCTTC. It yields the protein CASSLGGNYGYTF.

This clone showed up just once. The chain has TRBV6-5 and TRBJ1-1; possibly TRBD1 for D (5 bases). From germline, CDR1 is MNHEY and CDR2 SVGAGI. The CDR3 has 14 residues. V shed 6 bases and J shed 1 base, with 12 bases lying between them. The CDR3 is CASRYDRGNTEAFF. CDR3 in DNA: TGTGCCAGCAGATACGATAGGGGGAACACTGAAGCTTTCTTT.

Note on this clone: One end of the junction fails to match germline, which may point to a read error. This chain joins TRBV5-1 and TRBJ2-1; 9 bases fit TRBD2. The CDR3 is 13 amino acids. Germline lookup yields CDR1 SGHRS and CDR2 YFSETQ. In DNA, the CDR3 is TGCGCCAGCAGCTTGGAGGGGACTAGCTTTTTCGTCTTC. It specifies CASSLEGTSFFVF.

V and J are TRBV24-1 and TRBJ2-1, with a tentative D call TRBD2 (7 bases). Germline V CDR1 and CDR2: KGHDR, SFDVKD. The CDR3 sequence is 14 residues long. V was shortened by 12 bases and J by 3 bases, with 17 bases between the two germline ends. Written as DNA, the CDR3 is TGTGCCCCGGGGGGCTGGACCCTCTACAATGAGCAGTTCTTC. It is translated as CAPGGWTLYNEQFF.

This chain's CDR3 is CASSEARQNQYF. The CDR3 coding sequence is TGTGCCAGCAGTGAAGCCAGGCAGAACCAGTACTTC. V gene TRBV6-1 combines with J gene TRBJ2-7; D is uncertain. CDR1 MNHNS and CDR2 SASEGT come from the germline V gene. The V end was cut by 0 bases, the J end by 10 bases, with 10 bases between. The CDR3 is 12 residues long.

Turning to this clone: Other DNA sequences in the same sample also yield this CDR3. The V call is TRBV29-1, the J call TRBJ1-1; D is undetermined. V was trimmed by 7 bases and J by 4 bases, leaving 4 bases between them. The CDR3 covers 9 residues. The germline V gene has CDR1 SQVTM and CDR2 ANQGSEA. CDR3 sequence reads: CSAGTEAFF. CDR3 nucleotide sequence: TGCAGCGCCGGCACTGAAGCTTTCTTT.

This clone has only one observation. The rearrangement uses TRBV29-1 and TRBJ2-3, with 8 positions matching TRBD1. Germline trimming cut 8 bases from V and 6 bases from J; bases unmatched to any gene: 4. The CDR3 spans 11 residues. The germline gives CDR1 SQVTM, CDR2 ANQGSEA. The CDR3 is CSFWTGDTQYF. The CDR3 nucleotides are TGCAGCTTTTGGACAGGGGATACGCAGTATTTT.

The genes are TRBV10-2 and TRBJ1-4; 10 bases map to TRBD1. The junction had 6 bases not matched to a gene; V was cut back by 3 bases and J by 8 bases. This CDR3 contains 15 residues. Germline V CDR1 and CDR2: WSHSY, SAAADI. The CDR3, as DNA: TGCGCCAGCAGTGATCACGGACAGGGGGTCGAAAAACTGTTTTTT. Its translation: CASSDHGQGVEKLFF.

The chain combines TRBV10-3 with TRBJ2-3, with TRBD1 as a possible D gene (5 bases). V was clipped by 0 bases and J by 2 bases, with 6 bases between them. This CDR3 is built from 14 residues. Germline V gives CDR1 ENHRY, CDR2 SYGVKD. The CDR3 DNA sequence: TGTGCCATCAGTGAGTCGGACATCACAGATACGCAGTATTTT. Protein product: CAISESDITDTQYF.

The chain recombines TRBV7-2 with TRBJ2-3, with 7 bases lining up with TRBD1. V was pared by 1 base and J by 0 bases, with 10 bases of the junction left unmatched. The CDR3 sequence is 18 residues long. Per germline, CDR1 SGHTA and CDR2 FQGNSA. The CDR3 protein is CASSLGGQRWASTDTQYF. The CDR3 coding sequence is TGTGCCAGCAGCTTAGGGGGACAGCGTTGGGCTAGCACAGATACGCAGTATTTT.

The chain uses TRBV7-9 and TRBJ2-3, with TRBD2 matching over 11 bases. With V trimmed by 4 bases and J by 1 base, 7 bases remained unmatched. The CDR3 is made up of 17 amino acids. From germline, CDR1 is SEHNR and CDR2 FQNEAQ (reference sequence). The CDR3, as DNA: TGTGCCAGCAGCTCTTCTAGGACTAGCGGGCGCACAGATACGCAGTATTTT. This translates into CASSSSRTSGRTDTQYF.

The chain has TRBV2 and TRBJ2-3; D is possibly TRBD1 or TRBD2 (6 bases each). Per the germline V gene, CDR1 is SNHLY and CDR2 is FYNNEI. CDR3 length: 18 residues. V was trimmed by 2 bases and J by 3 bases, leaving 21 bases between them. This CDR3 is CASSELAPRGIVTDTQYF. In nucleotides, the CDR3 is TGTGCCAGCAGTGAACTAGCGCCGAGGGGGATTGTTACAGATACGCAGTATTTT.

V usage is TRBV3-1 (or the pseudogene TRBV3-2) and J usage is TRBJ1-6, with D uncertain. This CDR3 is 15 amino acids long. V gave up 1 base and J gave up 5 bases, with 9 bases separating them. Germline V gene lookup returns CDR1 LGHDT and CDR2 YNNKEL (reference sequence). CDR3 bases: TGTGCCAGCAGCCAAGGGTTACCAAATAATTCACCCCTCCACTTT. Translated, it gives CASSQGLPNNSPLHF.

This clone is a singleton in its sample. The rearrangement links TRBV5-4 to TRBJ1-5; D gene unclear. Germline V CDR1 and CDR2: SGHNT, YYREEE (reference sequence). The CDR3 is made up of 13 amino acids. V was pared by 3 bases and J by 8 bases, with 12 bases between. CDR3 DNA: TGTGCCAGCAGCTCCGACGGGCATAAGCCCCAGCATTTT. It is translated as CASSSDGHKPQHF.

The gene calls are TRBV7-8 and TRBJ2-5; TRBD2 matches at 8 bases. From germline, CDR1 is SGHVS and CDR2 FQNEAQ. The CDR3 runs 17 residues. Trimming took 0 bases from V and 2 from J; bases not matched to a gene: 8. The CDR3 here is CASSLARRGGEQETQYF. The CDR3 region has the DNA TGTGCCAGCAGCTTAGCCCGACGGGGGGGCGAACAAGAGACCCAGTACTTC.

V and J are TRBV2 and TRBJ2-7, with 8 bases matching TRBD1. Per germline, CDR1 SNHLY and CDR2 FYNNEI. This CDR3 has 14 amino acids. The ends lost 7 bases at V and 0 bases at J; junction bases unmatched: 5. CDR3 in DNA: TGTGCCAGCACTGGACAGGGTAACTCCTACGAGCAGTACTTC. Translated: CASTGQGNSYEQYF. Complete variable domain (other parts from reference TRBV2 and TRBJ2-7): EPEVTQTPSHQVTQMGQEVILRCVPISNHLYFYWYRQILGQKVEFLVSFYNNEISEKSEIFDDQFSVERPDGSNFTLKIRSTKLEDSAMYFCASTGQGNSYEQYFGPGTRLTVT.

The genes are TRBV30 and TRBJ2-7, with 14 bases lining up with TRBD2. This CDR3 spans 15 amino acids. Germline trimming cut 3 bases from V and 7 bases from J; bases unmatched to any gene: 8. Germline lookup yields CDR1 GTSNPN and CDR2 SVGIG (reference sequence). The CDR3 DNA follows: TGTGCCTGGAGGACGGGACTAGCGGGAGTGCGTGAGCAGTACTTC. Its protein is CAWRTGLAGVREQYF.

V is TRBV5-1 and J is TRBJ1-1, with TRBD1 as a possible D gene (6 bases). Germline values: CDR1 SGHRS, CDR2 YFSETQ. V dropped 4 bases and J dropped 3 bases, with 19 bases sitting between them. The CDR3 is 16 residues long. CDR3 DNA sequence: TGCGCCAGCAGCCCGAACAGGGTAAGGTTGGACACTGAAGCTTTCTTT. It translates to CASSPNRVRLDTEAFF. Supplemented by reference TRBV5-1 and TRBJ1-1, the full variable domain reads KAGVTQTPRYLIKTRGQQVTLSCSPISGHRSVSWYQQTPGQGLQFLFEYFSETQRNKGNFPGRFSGRQFSNSRSEMNVSTLELGDSALYLCASSPNRVRLDTEAFFGQGTRLTVV.